The 13 T cell receptor beta chains below come from one sample, sequenced in a study of blood T cell repertoires in COVID-19. Clones were read by immunoSEQ multiplex PCR, and TCRdb kept only the in-frame ones, dropping some. The table shows about 120,000 clones, with almost 90% occurring only once. Sample: peripheral blood. Receptors were obtained from a woman in her sixties with COVID-19, enrolled during active disease.

CDR3 sequence (DNA): TGTGCCAGCAGTTACCATGCCGGGGAGCTGTTTTTT. Amino acids: CASSYHAGELFF. The chain links TRBV6-2 or TRBV6-3 to TRBJ2-2; D is undetermined. The CDR3 spans 12 residues. Deletions cut 2 bases from V and 6 bases from J, with 4 bases between. Germline V gives CDR1 MNHEY, CDR2 SVGEGT.

The rearrangement uses TRBV18 and TRBJ2-3, with D possibly TRBD2 on 5 matching bases. The germline gives CDR1 KGHSH, CDR2 LQKENI. The V gene lost 4 bases and the J gene lost 0 bases, with 14 bases spanning the gap. CDR3 length equals 16 residues. The CDR3 nucleotides read TGTGCCAGCTCACGCACGAGGGATACTAGCACAGATACGCAGTATTTT. Amino acids: CASSRTRDTSTDTQYF.

This clone occurred once. V and J are TRBV19 and TRBJ2-7; 7 bases are shared with TRBD1. Per germline, CDR1 LNHDA and CDR2 SQIVND (reference sequence). With 5 bases clipped from V and 4 bases from J, the junction kept 11 bases outside the gene matches. The CDR3 is made up of 15 amino acids. CDR3 bases: TGTGCCAGTAGTTTAACAGGGGCCAGAATGTACGAGCAGTACTTC. Translating it yields CASSLTGARMYEQYF. The full variable domain, with the rest looked up from reference TRBV19 and TRBJ2-7, is DGGITQSPKYLFRKEGQNVTLSCEQNLNHDAMYWYRQDPGQGLRLIYYSQIVNDFQKGDIAEGYSVSREKKESFPLTVTSAQKNPTAFYLCASSLTGARMYEQYFGPGTRLTVT.

The chain carries TRBV27 and TRBJ1-1; maybe TRBD1 (5 bases). Trimming removed 4 bases from V and 10 bases from J, with 10 bases in between. CDR1 is MNHEY and CDR2 is SMNVEV in the germline V gene (reference sequence). The CDR3 consists of 11 residues. In DNA form, the CDR3 reads TGTGCCAGCAGTTCAGGGTTGGGAGCTTTCTTT. This translates into CASSSGLGAFF.

The V and J genes are TRBV11-3 and TRBJ2-7; perhaps TRBD2 as D (7 bases). V lost 3 bases and J 6 bases, leaving 12 bases between the germline ends. The CDR3 extends over 13 amino acids. Germline CDR1 and CDR2: SGHNT and YENEEA. The CDR3 protein is CASSLNREGEQYF. CDR3 sequence (DNA): TGTGCCAGCAGCTTGAACAGGGAGGGCGAGCAGTACTTC. Full variable domain (rest looked up from reference TRBV11-3 and TRBJ2-7): EAGVVQSPRYKIIEKKQPVAFWCNPISGHNTLYWYLQNLGQGPELLIRYENEEAVDDSQLPKDRFSAERLKGVDSTLKIQPAELGDSAVYLCASSLNREGEQYFGPGTRLTVT.

This clone appeared once. The chain employs TRBV5-1 and TRBJ2-1; no definite D call. Trimming removed 4 bases from V and 6 bases from J, with 17 bases in between. CDR3 size: 15 residues. The germline V gene has CDR1 SGHRS and CDR2 YFSETQ. The CDR3 loop is CASSPGSPRGNEQFF. DNA for the CDR3: TGCGCCAGCAGCCCCGGATCCCCCAGAGGCAATGAGCAGTTCTTC. The full variable domain, its missing parts supplied by reference TRBV5-1 and TRBJ2-1, is KAGVTQTPRYLIKTRGQQVTLSCSPISGHRSVSWYQQTPGQGLQFLFEYFSETQRNKGNFPGRFSGRQFSNSRSEMNVSTLELGDSALYLCASSPGSPRGNEQFFGPGTRLTVL.

The rearrangement uses TRBV6-6 and TRBJ2-2, with 13 bases fitting TRBD2. With 5 bases clipped from V and 2 bases from J, the junction kept 8 bases outside the gene matches. The CDR3 spans 18 residues. CDR1 is MNHNY and CDR2 is SVGAGI in the germline V gene (reference sequence). The CDR3, as DNA: TGTGCCAGCAGTCCGACTAGCGGGGGGCCTCCCAACACCGGGGAGCTGTTTTTT. Protein: CASSPTSGGPPNTGELFF.

V gene TRBV5-3 combines with J gene TRBJ1-6, with 9 bases identical to TRBD1. TRBV5-3 is sorted into the ORF group, with uncertain function. V shed 0 bases, J shed 0 bases, and the junction held 19 bases outside the gene matches. The CDR3 extends over 23 amino acids. As DNA, the CDR3 is TGTGCCAGAAGCTTGGCGACCTGCTCCGGGACAGGGTTTTTTCGCTCCTATAATTCACCCCTCCACTTT. Its protein product is CARSLATCSGTGFFRSYNSPLHF.

V is TRBV7-2 and J is TRBJ2-3, with TRBD2 matching over 8 bases. CDR1 SGHTA and CDR2 FQGNSA come from the germline V gene. After removal of 7 bases from V and 8 bases from J, the junction contained 11 bases not matched to a gene. The CDR3 length is 14 residues. CDR3 nucleotides: TGTGCCAGCACCCTAGGGGCGACTAGCGCTACGCAGTATTTT. Translated, it gives CASTLGATSATQYF.

The rearrangement joins TRBV4-1 to TRBJ2-6; 7 bases are shared with TRBD1. V shed 0 bases, J shed 2 bases, and the junction held 1 base outside the gene matches. The CDR3 has 16 amino acids. CDR1 is MGHRA and CDR2 is YSYEKL in the germline V gene. The CDR3 reads CASSQDDRAGANVLTF. The CDR3 region has the DNA TGCGCCAGCAGCCAAGATGACAGGGCTGGGGCCAACGTCCTGACTTTC.

V is TRBV3-1 (or the pseudogene TRBV3-2) and J is TRBJ1-1; no firm D call. Germline V CDR1 and CDR2: LGHDT, YNNKEL (reference sequence). Trimming took off 2 bases at V and 5 bases at J, with 12 bases between the two ends. The CDR3 length is 14 residues. CDR3 in DNA: TGTGCCAGCAGCCAACAGCGGCGAGGTACTGAAGCTTTCTTT. This encodes CASSQQRRGTEAFF.

This CDR3 is CASSLGRRTGGYTF. DNA for the CDR3: TGTGCCAGCAGCTTAGGTAGGAGAACGGGAGGCTACACCTTC. The chain uses TRBV11-2 and TRBJ1-2, with D hard to call. The CDR3 consists of 14 residues. Between the trimmed V and J ends, which lost 1 base and 8 bases, there was a span of 14 bases. CDR1 and CDR2 from the germline V gene are SGHAT and FQNNGV. Supplemented by reference TRBV11-2 and TRBJ1-2, the full variable domain reads EAGVAQSPRYKIIEKRQSVAFWCNPISGHATLYWYQQILGQGPKLLIQFQNNGVVDDSQLPKDRFSAERLKGVDSTLKIQPAKLEDSAVYLCASSLGRRTGGYTFGSGTRLTVV.

CDR3 nucleotide sequence: TGTGCCAGCAGTAGAAAATCGGGGGGTACACGCGGCAGGGGATTAAATGAGCAGTTCTTC. This sequence encodes CASSRKSGGTRGRGLNEQFF. V is TRBV5-4 and J is TRBJ2-1; D perhaps matches TRBD2 (7 bases). Trimming took 5 bases from V and 7 from J, leaving 34 bases between them. In germline, CDR1 is SGHNT, CDR2 YYREEE (reference sequence). The CDR3 has 20 amino acids.